The entry below describes one T cell receptor beta chain. No antigen is known for it. The CDR3 sequence is 17 residues long. Between the trimmed V and J ends, which lost 4 bases and 0 bases, there was a span of 18 bases. Germline V gives CDR1 MGHRA, CDR2 YSYEKL. This sample is part of a study of early T cells in non-severe SARS-CoV-2 infection. About the study: Sequencing input comprised bulk RNA from unsorted whole blood; chain pairing was not available.

Study conclusions and caveats: Clonotype matching in VDJdb favored anti-spike CD8 responses and did not capture private and CD4 specificities.

Each single cDNA molecule received a unique molecular identifier. One entry per CDR3 protein results from TCRdb running MiXCR on the 5' RACE reads. The table has under 90,000 distinct CDR3 sequences, about 12% seen once. The chain couples TRBV4-1 to TRBJ1-2, with D unclear. The source is an adult who was a healthcare worker with PCR-confirmed SARS-CoV-2 infection or an uninfected control (not recorded which). The sample was whole blood. The CDR3 sequence is CASSPSREFEANYGYTF. Here the CDR3 DNA reads TGCGCCAGCAGCCCCTCTAGGGAGTTTGAAGCTAACTATGGCTACACCTTC.